This TCR beta chain stems from a study of beta chain features in type 1 diabetes. Study results and caveats: Individuals with type 1 diabetes displayed fewer insertions and more deletions at VDJ junctions. Relative to healthy donors, patients appeared to have naive, central memory and Treg TCRB repertoires that were more similar. There was a moderate but significant shortening of TCRB CDR3s in all four CD4+ subsets of Type 1 diabetes patients.

This CDR3 contains 10 residues. This clone was counted at least ten times. Antigen specificity is unknown. Expressed TCRB transcripts were sequenced, since all the RNA that had been isolated was reverse transcribed. Method: immunoSEQ multiplex PCR; TCRdb's copy keeps in-frame clones and lacks some. The table lists 350,000 to 450,000 clones, over 11% of them singletons. This TCR was recovered from a man aged 25 to 40 in good health. Sequencing was done on a sample of naive CD4+ T cells from blood. The gene calls are TRBV21-1 and TRBJ2-1; the tabulated D call, TRBD1, remains unverified against the DNA. TRBV21-1 is termed a pseudogene. The CDR3, as DNA: TGTGCCAGCGGCCGCAATGAGCAGTTCTTC. It yields the protein CASGRNEQFF.